This T cell receptor beta chain came from a study of vaccination and CD4 T cells after COVID-19. Notes on the study in general: Spike mono-reactivity held for 304 of 307 vaccine-specific clones in convalescent patients.

The assay that was used to sequence DNA from cultured CD4+ T cells was the Oncomine TCR Beta short-read assay. From the PCR reads, TCRdb called clonotypes with MiXCR, one entry per CDR3 protein. The sample yields roughly 15,000 distinct CDR3 sequences, 50% to 55% seen once. The CDR3 length is 11 residues. Germline V gives CDR1 SEHNR, CDR2 FQNEAQ (reference sequence). As for this clonotype: The antigen is undetermined. An end of the junction differs from the germline gene, which may be a read error.

Indicated treatment: approximately nine-day PBMC culture with coronavirus spike peptide pools or control peptides (ViraFEST assay). The receptor was derived from a human donor who had recovered from COVID-19. Source material: CD4+ T cells from blood, cultured in vitro. The chain recombines TRBV7-9 with TRBJ2-5; D might be TRBD2 (6 bases). CDR3 region: CASSLGGTQYF. Written as DNA, the CDR3 is TGTGCTAGCAGCTTGGGAGGGACCCAGTACTTC.